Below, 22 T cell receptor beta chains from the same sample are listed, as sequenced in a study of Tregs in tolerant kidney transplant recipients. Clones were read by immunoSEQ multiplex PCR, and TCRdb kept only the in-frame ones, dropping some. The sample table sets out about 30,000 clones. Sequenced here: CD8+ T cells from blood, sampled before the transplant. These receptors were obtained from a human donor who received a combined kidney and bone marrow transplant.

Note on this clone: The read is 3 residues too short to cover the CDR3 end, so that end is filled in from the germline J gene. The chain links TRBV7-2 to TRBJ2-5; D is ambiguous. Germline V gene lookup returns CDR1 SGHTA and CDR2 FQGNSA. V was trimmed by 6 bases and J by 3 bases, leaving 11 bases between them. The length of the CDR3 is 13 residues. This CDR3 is CASSPGAEETQYF. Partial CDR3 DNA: TGTGCCAGCAGTCCAGGTGCTGAAGAGACC.

CDR3 loop: CASSLEAFYGYTF. The covered CDR3 bases are TGTGCCAGCAGCTTAGAGGCCTTCTATGGC. This chain joins TRBV7-8 and TRBJ1-2; the D is unclear. The CDR3 extends 3 residues past the end of the read, so its final part is completed from the germline J gene. Germline-derived CDR1 and CDR2 are SGHVS and FQNEAQ. The V end lost 1 base, the J end lost 4 bases, and 7 bases lay between the germline ends. This CDR3 contains 13 residues.

The sequenced CDR3 bases are TGTGCCAGCTCAGGAGGACAGGGCGATGGC. This encodes CASSGGQGDG. The whole CDR3 sequence reads CASSGGQGDGYTF. V is TRBV18 and J is TRBJ1-2; 8 bases are shared with TRBD1. From the germline J gene comes the end of the CDR3, since the read stops 3 residues before it. V dropped 5 bases and J dropped 6; count of bases not matched to a gene: 5. This CDR3 spans 13 amino acids. Looked up from germline, CDR1 is KGHSH and CDR2 is LQKENI.

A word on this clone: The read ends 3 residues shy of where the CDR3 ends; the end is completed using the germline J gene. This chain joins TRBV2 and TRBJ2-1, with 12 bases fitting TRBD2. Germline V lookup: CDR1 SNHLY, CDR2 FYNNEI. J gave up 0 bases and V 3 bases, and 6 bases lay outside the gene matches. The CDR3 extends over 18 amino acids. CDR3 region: CASSEWGLAGLSYNEQFF. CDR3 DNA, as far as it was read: TGTGCCAGCAGTGAGTGGGGACTAGCGGGCCTCTCCTACAATGAG. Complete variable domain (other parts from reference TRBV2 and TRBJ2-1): EPEVTQTPSHQVTQMGQEVILRCVPISNHLYFYWYRQILGQKVEFLVSFYNNEISEKSEIFDDQFSVERPDGSNFTLKIRSTKLEDSAMYFCASSEWGLAGLSYNEQFFGPGTRLTVL.

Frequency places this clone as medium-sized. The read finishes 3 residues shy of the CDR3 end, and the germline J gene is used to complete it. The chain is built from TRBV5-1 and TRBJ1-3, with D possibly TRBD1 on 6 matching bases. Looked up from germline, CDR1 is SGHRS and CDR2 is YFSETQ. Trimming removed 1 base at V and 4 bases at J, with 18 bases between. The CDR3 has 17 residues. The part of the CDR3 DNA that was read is TGCGCCAGCAGCTTGTTAGGGCAGGGGATCGCAGGAAACACC. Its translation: CASSLLGQGIAGNT. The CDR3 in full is CASSLLGQGIAGNTIYF.

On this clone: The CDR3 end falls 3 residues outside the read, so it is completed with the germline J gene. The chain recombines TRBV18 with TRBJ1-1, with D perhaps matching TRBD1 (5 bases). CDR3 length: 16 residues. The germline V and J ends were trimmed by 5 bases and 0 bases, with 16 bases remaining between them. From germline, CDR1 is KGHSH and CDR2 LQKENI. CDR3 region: CASSSGVMVMNTEAFF. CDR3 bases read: TGTGCCAGCTCATCGGGGGTTATGGTAATGAACACTGAA.

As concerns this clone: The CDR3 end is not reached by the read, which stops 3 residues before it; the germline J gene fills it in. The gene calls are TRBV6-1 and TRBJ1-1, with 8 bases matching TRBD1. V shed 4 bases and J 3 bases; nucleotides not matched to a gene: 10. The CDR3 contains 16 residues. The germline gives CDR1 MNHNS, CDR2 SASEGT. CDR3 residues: CASSGDRRLSDTEAFF. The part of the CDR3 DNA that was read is TGTGCCAGCAGTGGGGACAGGCGTCTATCGGACACTGAA.

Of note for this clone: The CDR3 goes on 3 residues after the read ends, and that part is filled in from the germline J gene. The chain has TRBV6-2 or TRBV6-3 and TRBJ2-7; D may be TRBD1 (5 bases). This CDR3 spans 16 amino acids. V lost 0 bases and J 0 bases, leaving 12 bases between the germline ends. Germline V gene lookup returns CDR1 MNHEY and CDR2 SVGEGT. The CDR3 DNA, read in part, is TGTGCCAGCAGTTACTCGAACAGGCAGAGCTCCTACGAG. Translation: CASSYSNRQSSYE. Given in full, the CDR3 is CASSYSNRQSSYEQYF.

The CDR3 reads CASSDTKNYEQYF. The sequenced part of the CDR3 DNA is TGTGCCAGCAGCGACACGAAGAACTACGAG. J is TRBJ2-7 and V is TRBV7-9; D gene unclear. The read ends 3 residues before the CDR3 terminus; that terminus is restored from the germline J gene. Trimming shortened V by 5 bases and J by 3 bases, and 11 bases separated the two germline ends. The germline V gene has CDR1 SEHNR and CDR2 FQNEAQ (reference sequence). The CDR3 spans 13 residues.

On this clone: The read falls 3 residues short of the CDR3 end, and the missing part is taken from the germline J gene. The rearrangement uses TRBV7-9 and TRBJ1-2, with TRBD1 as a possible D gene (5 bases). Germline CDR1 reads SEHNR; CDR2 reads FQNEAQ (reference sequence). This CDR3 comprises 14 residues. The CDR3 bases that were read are TGTGCCAGCAGCGAAACAGGCCCGGCTGGGGGC. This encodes CASSETGPAGG. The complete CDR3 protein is CASSETGPAGGYTF.

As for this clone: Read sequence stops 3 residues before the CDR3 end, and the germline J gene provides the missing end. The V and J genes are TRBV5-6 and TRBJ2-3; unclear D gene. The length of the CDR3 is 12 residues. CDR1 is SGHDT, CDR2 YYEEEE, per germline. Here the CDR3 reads CASSLGGIAQYF. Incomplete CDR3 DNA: TGTGCCAGCAGCTTGGGCGGCATCGCG.

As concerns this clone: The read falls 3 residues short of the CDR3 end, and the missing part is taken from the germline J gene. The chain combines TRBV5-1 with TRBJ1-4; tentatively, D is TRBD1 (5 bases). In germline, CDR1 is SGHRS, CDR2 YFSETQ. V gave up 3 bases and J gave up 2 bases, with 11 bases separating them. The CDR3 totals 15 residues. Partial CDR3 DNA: TGCGCCAGCAGCTGGGCGACAGTTACTAATGAAAAA. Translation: CASSWATVTNEK. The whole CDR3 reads CASSWATVTNEKLFF.

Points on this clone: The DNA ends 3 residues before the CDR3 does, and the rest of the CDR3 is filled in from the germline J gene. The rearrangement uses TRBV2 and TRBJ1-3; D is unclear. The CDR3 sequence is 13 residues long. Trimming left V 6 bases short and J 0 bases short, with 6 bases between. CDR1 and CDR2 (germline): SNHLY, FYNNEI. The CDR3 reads CASRSSSGNTIYF. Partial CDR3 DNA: TGTGCCAGCAGATCTAGCTCTGGAAACACC. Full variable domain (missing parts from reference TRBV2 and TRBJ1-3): EPEVTQTPSHQVTQMGQEVILRCVPISNHLYFYWYRQILGQKVEFLVSFYNNEISEKSEIFDDQFSVERPDGSNFTLKIRSTKLEDSAMYFCASRSSSGNTIYFGEGSWLTVV.

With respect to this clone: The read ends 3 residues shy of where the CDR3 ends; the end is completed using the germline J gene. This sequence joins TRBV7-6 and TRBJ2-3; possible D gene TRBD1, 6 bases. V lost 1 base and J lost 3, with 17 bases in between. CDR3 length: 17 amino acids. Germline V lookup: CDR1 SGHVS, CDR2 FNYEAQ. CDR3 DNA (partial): TGTGCCAGCAGCTTAGGTTGGGCAGGGGAAACGACAGATACG. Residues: CASSLGWAGETTDT. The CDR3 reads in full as CASSLGWAGETTDTQYF. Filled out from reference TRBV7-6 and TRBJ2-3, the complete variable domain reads GAGVSQSPRYKVTKRGQDVALRCDPISGHVSLYWYRQALGQGPEFLTYFNYEAQQDKSGLPNDRFSAERPEGSISTLTIQRTEQRDSAMYRCASSLGWAGETTDTQYFGPGTRLTVL.

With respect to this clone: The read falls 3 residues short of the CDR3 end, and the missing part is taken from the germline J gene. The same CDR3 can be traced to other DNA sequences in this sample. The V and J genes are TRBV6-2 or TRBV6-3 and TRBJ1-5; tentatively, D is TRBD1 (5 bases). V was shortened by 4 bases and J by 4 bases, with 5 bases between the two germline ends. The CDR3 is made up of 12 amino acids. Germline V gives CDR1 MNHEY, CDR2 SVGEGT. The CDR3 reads CASSSGNQPQHF. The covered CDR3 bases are TGTGCCAGCAGTTCAGGGAATCAGCCC.

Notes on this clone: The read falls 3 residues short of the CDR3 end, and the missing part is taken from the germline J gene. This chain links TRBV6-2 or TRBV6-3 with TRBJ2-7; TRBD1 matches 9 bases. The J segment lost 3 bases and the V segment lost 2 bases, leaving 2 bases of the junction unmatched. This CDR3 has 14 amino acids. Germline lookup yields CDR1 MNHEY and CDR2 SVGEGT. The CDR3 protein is CASSYETGGYEQYF. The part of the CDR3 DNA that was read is TGTGCCAGCAGTTACGAGACAGGGGGCTACGAG.

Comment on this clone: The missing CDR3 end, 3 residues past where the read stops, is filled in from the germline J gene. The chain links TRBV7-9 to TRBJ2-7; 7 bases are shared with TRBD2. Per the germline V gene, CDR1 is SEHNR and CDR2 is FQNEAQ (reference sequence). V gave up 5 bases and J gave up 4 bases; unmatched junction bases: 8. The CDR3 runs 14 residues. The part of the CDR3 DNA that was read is TGTGCCAGCAGCGTTGGCAGCGGGAAATACGAG. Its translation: CASSVGSGKYE. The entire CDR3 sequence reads CASSVGSGKYEQYF.

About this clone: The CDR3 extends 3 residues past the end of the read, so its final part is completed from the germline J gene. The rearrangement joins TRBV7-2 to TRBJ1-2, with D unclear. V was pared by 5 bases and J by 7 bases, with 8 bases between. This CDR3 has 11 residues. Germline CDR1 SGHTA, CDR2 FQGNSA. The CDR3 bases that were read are TGTGCCAGCAGCCCCCAATTTGGC. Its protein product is CASSPQFG. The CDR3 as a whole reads CASSPQFGYTF.

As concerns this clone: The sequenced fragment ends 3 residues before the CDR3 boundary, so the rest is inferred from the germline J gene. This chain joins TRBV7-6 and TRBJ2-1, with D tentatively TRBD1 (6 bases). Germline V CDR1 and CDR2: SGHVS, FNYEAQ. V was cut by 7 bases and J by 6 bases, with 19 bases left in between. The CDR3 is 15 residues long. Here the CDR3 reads CASTFNYQGGNEQFF. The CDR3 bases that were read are TGTGCCAGCACTTTTAATTACCAAGGGGGCAATGAG. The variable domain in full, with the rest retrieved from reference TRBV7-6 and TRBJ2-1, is GAGVSQSPRYKVTKRGQDVALRCDPISGHVSLYWYRQALGQGPEFLTYFNYEAQQDKSGLPNDRFSAERPEGSISTLTIQRTEQRDSAMYRCASTFNYQGGNEQFFGPGTRLTVL.

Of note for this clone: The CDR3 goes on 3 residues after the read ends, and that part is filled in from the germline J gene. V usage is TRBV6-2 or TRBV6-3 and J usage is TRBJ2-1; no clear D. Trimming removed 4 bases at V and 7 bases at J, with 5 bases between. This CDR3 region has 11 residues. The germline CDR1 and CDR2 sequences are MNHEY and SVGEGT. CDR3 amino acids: CASSFGNEQFF. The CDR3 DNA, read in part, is TGTGCCAGCAGTTTCGGTAATGAG.

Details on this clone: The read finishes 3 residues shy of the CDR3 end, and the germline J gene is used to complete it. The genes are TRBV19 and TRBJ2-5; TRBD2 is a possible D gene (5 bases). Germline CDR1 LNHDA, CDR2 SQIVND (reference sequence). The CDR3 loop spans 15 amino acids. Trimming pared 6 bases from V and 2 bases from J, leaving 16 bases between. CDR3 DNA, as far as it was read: TGTGCCAGTAGCAACATACTAGTAGGTCAAGAGACC. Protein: CASSNILVGQET. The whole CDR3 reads CASSNILVGQETQYF.

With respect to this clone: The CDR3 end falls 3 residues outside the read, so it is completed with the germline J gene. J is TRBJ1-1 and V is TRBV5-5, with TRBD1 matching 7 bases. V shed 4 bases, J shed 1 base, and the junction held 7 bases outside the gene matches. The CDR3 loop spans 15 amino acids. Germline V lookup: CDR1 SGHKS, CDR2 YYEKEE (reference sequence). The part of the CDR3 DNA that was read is TGTGCCAGCAGCGGGGGAGGGGGCGGGAACACTGAA. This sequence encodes CASSGGGGGNTE. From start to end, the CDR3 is CASSGGGGGNTEAFF.